These 32 T cell receptor beta chains came from one sample sequenced in a study of T cell responses to AZD1222 COVID-19 vaccine. Clones were read by immunoSEQ multiplex PCR, and TCRdb kept only the in-frame ones, dropping some. The table has approximately 160,000 clones, under 95% seen once. Specimen: peripheral blood, collected on day 0 of AZD1222 vaccination. The receptors derive from an adult in good health.

This rearrangement joins TRBV14 to TRBJ2-3; 9 bases match TRBD2. The CDR3 length is 17 residues. Looked up from germline, CDR1 is SGHDN and CDR2 is FVKESK. The V gene end was trimmed by 2 bases and the J gene end by 4 bases; junction bases not matched to a gene: 10. The CDR3 coding sequence is TGTGCCAGCAGCCAAATTCTCCGGACTAGCGAAGCAGATACGCAGTATTTT. Amino acids: CASSQILRTSEADTQYF.

The chain has TRBV28 and TRBJ1-4; TRBD1 agrees at 10 bases. The CDR3 covers 15 residues. From germline, CDR1 is MDHEN and CDR2 SYDVKM. The V gene end was trimmed by 7 bases and the J gene end by 7 bases; junction bases not matched to a gene: 9. The CDR3 DNA sequence: TGTGCCAGCATGTCGACAGGGGGCGTGCGTGAAAAACTGTTTTTT. Protein sequence: CASMSTGGVREKLFF.

This clone was seen only a few times. The chain combines TRBV4-2 with TRBJ1-6; D ambiguous. The CDR3 has 13 amino acids. Per the germline V gene, CDR1 is LGHNA and CDR2 is YNFKEQ. The ends were cut back, 0 bases at V and 11 bases at J, with 8 bases in the middle. The CDR3 protein is CASSQDPGAPLHF. The DNA for the CDR3 is TGTGCCAGCAGCCAAGATCCGGGAGCACCCCTCCACTTT.

This chain links TRBV28 with TRBJ1-2; no clear D. CDR1 is MDHEN and CDR2 is SYDVKM in the germline V gene. CDR3 length: 12 residues. Trimming took 5 bases from V and 2 from J, leaving 6 bases between them. CDR3 coding DNA: TGTGCCAGCAGTAGCAACAACTATGGCTACACCTTC. It codes for CASSSNNYGYTF.

DNA for the CDR3: TGTGCCAGCAGTTTCGCGGGAGGGCCACACAATGAGCAGTTCTTC. It encodes CASSFAGGPHNEQFF. This chain uses TRBV28 with TRBJ2-1; 9 bases fit TRBD2. After removal of 3 bases from V and 5 bases from J, the junction contained 5 bases not matched to a gene. CDR1 is MDHEN and CDR2 is SYDVKM in the germline V gene. The CDR3 has 15 residues.

This clone was seen a handful of times. The chain combines TRBV11-3 with TRBJ2-1; 9 bases agree with TRBD1. The CDR3 is 15 residues long. The ends lost 5 bases at V and 6 bases at J; junction bases unmatched: 8. CDR1 and CDR2 from the germline V gene are SGHNT and YENEEA. The CDR3 protein is CASSAPGQGFNEQFF. The CDR3 coding sequence is TGTGCCAGCAGCGCCCCGGGACAGGGATTCAATGAGCAGTTCTTC.

The chain recombines TRBV7-3 with TRBJ2-7; no definite D call. Germline CDR1 SGHTA, CDR2 FQGTGA. The CDR3 has 14 amino acids. The ends were cut back, 2 bases at V and 2 bases at J, with 10 bases in the middle. CDR3 sequence reads: CASSLHGIPYEQYF. In nucleotides, the CDR3 is TGTGCCAGCAGCTTACACGGTATACCCTACGAGCAGTACTTC. The whole variable domain, filled in from reference TRBV7-3 and TRBJ2-7, reads GAGVSQTPSNKVTEKGKYVELRCDPISGHTALYWYRQSLGQGPEFLIYFQGTGAADDSGLPNDRFFAVRPEGSVSTLKIQRTERGDSAVYLCASSLHGIPYEQYFGPGTRLTVT.

The V call is TRBV5-8, the J call TRBJ2-5; possibly TRBD2 for D (6 bases). The V and J ends lost 3 bases and 2 bases respectively, with 11 bases between them. CDR3 length: 14 residues. The germline CDR1 and CDR2 sequences are SGHTS and YDEGEE. CDR3: CASSWGDRQETQYF. CDR3 nucleotides: TGTGCCAGCAGCTGGGGGGACCGGCAAGAGACCCAGTACTTC.

The V gene is TRBV6-1, the J gene TRBJ2-3; D is possibly TRBD1 (5 bases). Trimming took 0 bases from V and 9 from J, leaving 10 bases between them. Germline loops: CDR1 MNHNS, CDR2 SASEGT. The CDR3 spans 13 residues. CDR3 bases: TGTGCCAGCAGTGAAGCAAGCCAGGGCACGCAGTATTTT. Amino acid sequence: CASSEASQGTQYF.

The chain joins TRBV28 to TRBJ2-2; TRBD2 aligns across 9 bases. CDR1 is MDHEN and CDR2 is SYDVKM in the germline V gene. The CDR3 totals 19 residues. The trim removed 0 bases at V and 3 bases at J, leaving 11 bases unmatched. CDR3 nucleotide sequence: TGTGCCAGCAGTTTATGGTGGGTAGCGGGAGATGGCGACACCGGGGAGCTGTTTTTT. Translating gives CASSLWWVAGDGDTGELFF.

As concerns this clone: Sequence at one end of the junction differs from germline and may be a read error. The chain couples TRBV5-4 to TRBJ1-2; TRBD1 aligns across 9 bases. There are 13 residues in the CDR3. Germline CDR1 and CDR2: SGHNT and YYREEE (reference sequence). CDR3: CVSRGDRVYGYTF. The DNA of the CDR3 is TGTGTCAGCAGGGGGGACAGGGTCTATGGCTACACCTTC. Supplemented by reference TRBV5-4 and TRBJ1-2, the full variable domain reads ETGVTQSPTHLIKTRGQQVTLRCSSQSGHNTVSWYQQALGQGPQFIFQYYREEENGRGNFPPRFSGLQFPNYSSELNVNALELDDSALYLCVSRGDRVYGYTFGSGTRLTVV.

The V and J genes are TRBV4-2 and TRBJ1-1, with D possibly TRBD1 on 5 matching bases. V was shortened by 0 bases and J by 5 bases, with 13 bases between the two germline ends. The CDR3 spans 15 residues. Germline assignment: CDR1 LGHNA and CDR2 YNFKEQ. The CDR3 DNA reads as TGTGCCAGCAGCCAAGAGGGCACCGGGGGGACTGAAGCTTTCTTT. This codes for CASSQEGTGGTEAFF.

The chain employs TRBV12-5 and TRBJ2-7; TRBD2 matches at 8 bases. CDR1 and CDR2 (germline): LGHNT, FRNRAP. There are 15 residues in the CDR3. Germline trimming cut 6 bases from V and 5 bases from J; bases unmatched to any gene: 12. CDR3 coding DNA: TGTGCTAGTGGCCCCCGCCGCGGGGGGCTGGACGAGCAGTACTTC. Encoded protein: CASGPRRGGLDEQYF.

The rearrangement joins TRBV3-1 (or the pseudogene TRBV3-2) to TRBJ1-1; D gene unclear. The CDR3 has 11 amino acids. V was shortened by 1 base and J by 4 bases, with 1 base between the two germline ends. Germline CDR1 reads LGHDT; CDR2 reads YNNKEL (reference sequence). CDR3 nucleotides: TGTGCCAGCAGCCAAGCCACTGAAGCTTTCTTT. Translated: CASSQATEAFF.

This clone has only one observation. The J gene is TRBJ2-1, the V gene TRBV3-1 (or the pseudogene TRBV3-2), with 10 bases lining up with TRBD2. Germline CDR1 and CDR2: LGHDT and YNNKEL (reference sequence). V gave up 7 bases and J gave up 4 bases; unmatched junction bases: 10. There are 16 residues in the CDR3. DNA of the CDR3: TGTGCCAGCACCCGCGGACTAGCGGATCCTTACAATGAGCAGTTCTTC. Protein product: CASTRGLADPYNEQFF.

J is TRBJ1-2 and V is TRBV24-1, with a possible D match to TRBD1 (6 bases). The V and J ends lost 1 base and 0 bases respectively, with 11 bases between them. This CDR3 has 16 residues. The germline V gene encodes CDR1 KGHDR and CDR2 SFDVKD. The CDR3, as DNA: TGTGCCACCAGTGATTTCCGGAAGGGGGCTAACTATGGCTACACCTTC. Its translation is CATSDFRKGANYGYTF.

J is TRBJ2-1 and V is TRBV7-9, with D possibly matching TRBD2 (6 bases). Germline CDR1 is SEHNR and CDR2 is FQNEAQ (reference sequence). V lost 5 bases to trimming and J lost 7 bases, with 15 bases between them. The CDR3 is 14 amino acids. The CDR3 here is CASSPHRETNEQFF. DNA of the CDR3: TGTGCCAGCAGCCCCCACCGGGAGACTAATGAGCAGTTCTTC.

In this sample, this clone turned up a few times. The V and J genes are TRBV5-4 and TRBJ2-3, with D uncertain. The germline CDR1 and CDR2 sequences are SGHNT and YYREEE (reference sequence). Trimming cost V 0 bases and J 4 bases, with 21 bases left between them. This CDR3 is 18 amino acids long. Here the CDR3 DNA reads TGTGCCAGCAGCTTGGCCCGAAGGGCCCTCGAAGGTCCAGATACGCAGTATTTT. This codes for CASSLARRALEGPDTQYF.

The chain employs TRBV28 and TRBJ1-4; 8 bases align to TRBD1. The CDR3 sequence is 14 residues long. CDR1 and CDR2 from the germline V gene are MDHEN and SYDVKM. Losses at the gene ends were 3 bases for V and 8 bases for J; bases not matched to a gene: 5. The CDR3 DNA is TGTGCCAGCAGTTTGACAGGGGCTGGGGAAAAACTGTTTTTT. Encoded protein: CASSLTGAGEKLFF.

The rearrangement joins TRBV15 to TRBJ2-7; D is possibly TRBD2 (6 bases). Per germline, CDR1 LNHNV and CDR2 YYDKDF (reference sequence). The CDR3 consists of 16 residues. V dropped 4 bases and J dropped 2 bases, with 18 bases sitting between them. The CDR3 DNA reads as TGTGCCACCAGCAAACCTCACGAGCGGGTCCCCTACGAGCAGTACTTC. This encodes CATSKPHERVPYEQYF.

The chain carries TRBV28 and TRBJ1-4, with D tentatively TRBD1 (5 bases). Germline CDR1 and CDR2: MDHEN and SYDVKM. This CDR3 contains 15 residues. Trimming stripped 0 bases from V and 4 bases from J, with 9 bases between. The CDR3 spells CASSLWGRNNEKLFF. As DNA, the CDR3 is TGTGCCAGCAGTTTATGGGGACGGAATAATGAAAAACTGTTTTTT.

The J gene is TRBJ1-5, the V gene TRBV6-5; D is undetermined. Deletions cut 6 bases from V and 6 bases from J, with 18 bases between. In germline, CDR1 is MNHEY, CDR2 SVGAGI. CDR3 length: 15 residues. The CDR3 spells CASRGGFTLGQPQHF. The CDR3 DNA reads TGTGCCAGCAGGGGAGGGTTCACCCTTGGTCAGCCCCAGCATTTT.

The chain recombines TRBV11-2 with TRBJ1-5, with TRBD1 as a possible D gene (6 bases). The CDR3 length is 13 residues. Germline V gene sequence: CDR1 SGHAT, CDR2 FQNNGV. Deletions cut 4 bases from V and 7 bases from J, with 11 bases between. The CDR3 DNA follows: TGTGCCAGCAGCTCAGGAGGGGGACAGCCCCAGCATTTT. Its protein is CASSSGGGQPQHF.

The chain's CDR3 is CASSPLAGAYNEQFF. DNA for the CDR3: TGTGCCAGCTCGCCCCTAGCGGGAGCCTACAATGAGCAGTTCTTC. The rearrangement links TRBV18 to TRBJ2-1, with 10 bases lining up with TRBD2. V dropped 6 bases and J dropped 2; count of bases not matched to a gene: 4. CDR1 and CDR2 (germline): KGHSH, LQKENI. CDR3 size: 15 residues.

The chain employs TRBV3-1 (or the pseudogene TRBV3-2) and TRBJ2-1; no definite D call. Trimming stripped 0 bases from V and 9 bases from J, with 9 bases between. The germline CDR1 and CDR2 sequences are LGHDT and YNNKEL (reference sequence). The CDR3 has 13 amino acids. The CDR3 region has the DNA TGTGCCAGCAGCCAAGAGTTCAGTAGTGAGCAGTTCTTC. Protein: CASSQEFSSEQFF.

This sequence joins TRBV11-2 and TRBJ2-1; D might be TRBD2 (6 bases). This CDR3 is built from 12 residues. Germline assignment: CDR1 SGHAT and CDR2 FQNNGV. Between the trimmed V and J ends, which lost 5 bases and 8 bases, there was a span of 10 bases. The CDR3 DNA reads as TGTGCCAGCAGCGTTCGGAGGGATGAGCAGTTCTTC. It is translated as CASSVRRDEQFF.

The chain couples TRBV2 to TRBJ2-1; D assignment may be TRBD1 or TRBD2 (5 bases each). V was cut by 6 bases and J by 4 bases, with 16 bases left in between. From germline, CDR1 is SNHLY and CDR2 FYNNEI. CDR3 length: 15 amino acids. DNA for the CDR3: TGTGCCAGCAGCGCGAGTGGTGGGGGTTACAATGAGCAGTTCTTC. This encodes CASSASGGGYNEQFF.

This clone was recorded once. The chain links TRBV6-2 or TRBV6-3 to TRBJ2-1; possibly TRBD1 or TRBD2 for D (5 bases each). Germline CDR1 reads MNHEY; CDR2 reads SVGEGT. Trimming took 0 bases from V and 0 from J, leaving 15 bases between them. The length of the CDR3 is 18 residues. CDR3 DNA: TGTGCCAGCAGTTACTCTTTCGACGGGGCGAGCTCCTACAATGAGCAGTTCTTC. This sequence encodes CASSYSFDGASSYNEQFF.

V and J are TRBV19 and TRBJ1-2, with D maybe TRBD1 (6 bases). The CDR3 is 13 residues long. The ends were cut back, 7 bases at V and 2 bases at J, with 11 bases in the middle. Germline-derived CDR1 and CDR2 are LNHDA and SQIVND (reference sequence). DNA of the CDR3: TGTGCCAGTAAAATGGACAGCAACTATGGCTACACCTTC. Translation: CASKMDSNYGYTF.

V usage is TRBV28 and J usage is TRBJ1-5; 9 nucleotides agree with TRBD1. V shed 3 bases, J shed 5 bases, and the junction held 11 bases outside the gene matches. The length of the CDR3 is 17 residues. Per the germline V gene, CDR1 is MDHEN and CDR2 is SYDVKM. The CDR3 loop is CASSLYPGQGRYQPQHF. As DNA, the CDR3 is TGTGCCAGCAGTTTGTATCCGGGACAGGGAAGGTATCAGCCCCAGCATTTT.

The gene calls are TRBV3-1 (or the pseudogene TRBV3-2) and TRBJ1-2; unclear D gene. Trimming removed 7 bases from V and 5 bases from J, with 14 bases in between. The V gene's germline CDR1 is LGHDT and CDR2 YNNKEL (reference sequence). This CDR3 comprises 13 residues. The CDR3 sequence is CASKATSLYGYTF. DNA for the CDR3: TGTGCCAGCAAAGCGACGAGTCTTTATGGCTACACCTTC.

This clone was recorded once. The CDR3 sequence: CASSPFVRTRDIQYF. The DNA for the CDR3 is TGTGCCAGCAGTCCATTCGTCAGGACTAGAGACATTCAGTACTTC. This chain uses TRBV6-2 or TRBV6-3 with TRBJ2-4; 7 bases are shared with TRBD2. The CDR3 loop spans 15 amino acids. With 5 bases clipped from V and 8 bases from J, the junction kept 12 bases outside the gene matches. Germline CDR1 MNHEY, CDR2 SVGEGT.